Sequencing of this T cell receptor beta chain was carried out in a study of blood T cell repertoires in COVID-19. Study information: Donors in the United States, Italy and Spain gave samples during acute or convalescent COVID-19. PBMCs, B-cell-depleted T cells, or T cells provided the cDNA or gDNA that made up the material.

In the study's own analysis: Reference gene primer amplification yielded estimated nucleated cell counts. Generated by immunoSEQ multiplex PCR, the TCRdb table keeps only in-frame clones and is missing some. The V and J calls and clone size are taken from that table; D and trimming were inferred from the DNA. The sample contains 100,000 to 150,000 clones, roughly 90% of which appear only once. Trimming cost V 7 bases and J 0 bases; bases outside gene matches: 4. CDR1 and CDR2 (germline): LGHNT, FRNRAP. CDR3 length: 14 amino acids. Seattle patients were enrolled during active infection and followed longitudinally.

The clonotype was recovered from a man in his fifties or sixties with COVID-19, enrolled during active disease. The genes are TRBV12-5 and TRBJ2-3; 7 nucleotides align to TRBD1. Sequencing input: peripheral blood. CDR3 sequence reads: CASAQDRSTDTQYF. CDR3 in DNA: TGTGCTAGTGCCCAGGACAGGAGCACAGATACGCAGTATTTT.